The entry below gives a single TCR beta chain sequence along with its context. The length of the CDR3 is 11 residues. The germline V and J ends were trimmed by 3 bases and 4 bases, with 3 bases remaining between them. TCRdb used MiXCR to reprocess the 5' RACE reads, holding one entry per CDR3 protein. This table has tens of thousands of distinct CDR3 sequences, roughly 29% appearing once. The sequencing sample was made of tumor-infiltrating naive CD4+ T cells sorted from the breast tumor. The sample's subset: naive CD4+ T cells, CD4+CD45RA+CD25-. The J gene is TRBJ2-5, the V gene TRBV12-3 or TRBV12-4; D not resolved. This TCR derives from a female donor with breast cancer. The DNA of the CDR3 is TGTGCCAGCAGTTTCCGAGAGACCCAGTACTTC. Translation gives CASSFRETQYF.